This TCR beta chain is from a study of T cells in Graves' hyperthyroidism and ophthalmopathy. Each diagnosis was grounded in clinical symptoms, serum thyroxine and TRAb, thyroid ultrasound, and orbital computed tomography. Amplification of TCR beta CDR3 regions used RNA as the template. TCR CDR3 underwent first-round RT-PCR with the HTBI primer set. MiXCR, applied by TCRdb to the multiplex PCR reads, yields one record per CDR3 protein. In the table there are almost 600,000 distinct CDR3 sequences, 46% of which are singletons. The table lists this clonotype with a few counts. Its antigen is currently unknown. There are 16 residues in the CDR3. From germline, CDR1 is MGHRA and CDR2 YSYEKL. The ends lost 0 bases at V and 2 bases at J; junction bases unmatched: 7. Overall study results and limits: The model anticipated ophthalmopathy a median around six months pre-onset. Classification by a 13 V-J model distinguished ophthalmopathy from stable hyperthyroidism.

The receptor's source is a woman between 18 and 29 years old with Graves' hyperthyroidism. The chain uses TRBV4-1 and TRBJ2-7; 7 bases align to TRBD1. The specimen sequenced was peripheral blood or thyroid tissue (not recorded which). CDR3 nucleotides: TGCGCCAGCAGCCAAGAAGCGGACAGGCTTCCCTACGAGCAGTACTTC. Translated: CASSQEADRLPYEQYF.